This is a list of T cell receptor beta chains from one sample in a study of beta chain features in type 1 diabetes. Assay used: immunoSEQ multiplex PCR; TCRdb lists only in-frame clones, some missing. The data hold about 220,000 clones, with approximately 10% observed a single time. The sample comprised central memory CD4+ T cells from blood. The receptors stem from a man between 18 and 29 years old in good health. Both conserved end residues are part of each CDR3. D genes are given only for firm matches. Part of the rows lack a size; the others show once, few, many or a class for expanded clones.

-,TRBJ2-2,-,TRBV18,TGTGCCAGCTCACGTCTCACGAACACCGGGGAGCTGTTTTTT,CASSRLTNTGELFF
-,TRBJ2-1,-,TRBV19,TGTGCCAGTAGTAGTACCAACTACAATGAGCAGTTCTTC,CASSSTNYNEQFF
-,TRBJ2-1,few,TRBV28,TGTGCCAGCAGTGCGAATTTCATTCGTGAGCAGTTCTTC,CASSANFIREQFF
-,TRBJ1-2,few,TRBV7-2,TGTGCCAGCAGCTTAGTTCAGGGCGGCTACACCTTC,CASSLVQGGYTF
-,TRBJ1-2,few,TRBV4-2,TGTGCCAGCAGTCGACAAGGGCTTATGGACTACACCTTC,CASSRQGLMDYTF
TRBD1,TRBJ2-7,-,TRBV29-1,TGCAGCGTTGTATCCGGGACAGTAGCCTACGAGCAGTACTTC,CSVVSGTVAYEQYF
TRBD2,TRBJ2-7,-,TRBV19,TGTGCCAGTAGTATCGCCGGGACTAGCGGGAGGAAATACTTC,CASSIAGTSGRKYF
-,TRBJ1-4,few,TRBV15,TGTGCCACCAGCAGGAGGGTCGAGATGGAAAAACTGTTTTTT,CATSRRVEMEKLFF
-,TRBJ2-1,-,TRBV2,TGTGCCAGTGGTATTCTCCGGGACCCCAATGAGCAGTTCTTC,CASGILRDPNEQFF
TRBD1,TRBJ2-7,-,TRBV29-1,TGCAGCGTTGTTACAGGGACAGGGATCTACGAGCAGTACTTC,CSVVTGTGIYEQYF
TRBD1,TRBJ1-1,-,TRBV2,TGTGCCAGCTCATCACAGGGGGCGATAACTGAAGCTTTCTTT,CASSSQGAITEAFF
-,TRBJ2-3,many,TRBV11-2,TGTGCCAGCAGCTCCCGGGGAGGGGGGAGGACAGATACGCAGTATTTT,CASSSRGGGRTDTQYF
-,TRBJ1-5,few,TRBV7-2,TGTGCCAGCCGCCAGGGAGGCGGTCAGCCCCAGCATTTT,CASRQGGGQPQHF
-,TRBJ2-7,few,TRBV30,TGTGCCACATCCGCCGATCCCTTTCGCGAGCAGTACTTC,CATSADPFREQYF
TRBD2,TRBJ2-1,-,TRBV30,TGTGCCTGGACCAGACTAGCGGGAGATTACAATGAGCAGTTCTTC,CAWTRLAGDYNEQFF
TRBD2,TRBJ2-3,-,TRBV4-3,TGCGCCAGCAGCCAAGTCTTCGGGAGGGCCGATACGCAGTATTTT,CASSQVFGRADTQYF
TRBD2,TRBJ2-1,-,TRBV7-2,TGTGCCAGCAGCTTAGCTCTAGCGGGAGCGTACAATGAGCAGTTCTTC,CASSLALAGAYNEQFF
-,TRBJ1-5,few,TRBV4-1,TGCGCCAGCAGCCAAGTGGGACGGGATCAGCCCCAGCATTTT,CASSQVGRDQPQHF
-,TRBJ2-1,many,TRBV10-3,TGTGCCATCAGGTCGGATGAGCAGTTCTTC,CAIRSDEQFF
-,TRBJ2-4,-,TRBV30,TGTGCCTGGAGTGTACCAACAATAACCAAAAACATTCAGTACTTC,CAWSVPTITKNIQYF
-,TRBJ1-1,few,TRBV7-3,TGTGCCAGCAGCCCCCTCTGGGGGCGTCGAACTGAAGCTTTCTTT,CASSPLWGRRTEAFF
TRBD1,TRBJ2-1,-,TRBV6-6,TGTGCCAGCAGGAAACCCGGGACAGGGACCCTCAATGAGCAGTTCTTC,CASRKPGTGTLNEQFF
-,TRBJ2-6,many,TRBV7-9,TGTGCCAGCAGCTTGAGAGGGTTATCTGGGGCCAACGTCCTGACTTTC,CASSLRGLSGANVLTF
-,TRBJ2-5,few,TRBV11-2,TGTGCCAGCAGCTTAGGGCCCGCAAGTCTGACCCAGTACTTC,CASSLGPASLTQYF
TRBD2,TRBJ2-7,few,TRBV7-2,TGTGCCAGCAGCTTGTTGAGCGGGGGCAGCTCCTACGAGCAGTACTTC,CASSLLSGGSSYEQYF
-,TRBJ2-2,-,TRBV7-2,TGTGCCAGCAGCTTGGCTTCTCGCCGCGGCGGCACCGGGGAGCTGTTTTTT,CASSLASRRGGTGELFF
-,TRBJ1-2,-,TRBV30,TGTGCCTGGAGTGTACCAGGCCGCCCCTATGGCTACACCTTC,CAWSVPGRPYGYTF
-,TRBJ2-7,few,TRBV28,TGTGCCTCCCAGGGGGGCTCCTACGAGCAGTACTTC,CASQGGSYEQYF
-,TRBJ1-3,-,TRBV7-9,TGTGCCAGCAGCTTAGGCGGAACCATATATTTT,CASSLGGTIYF
-,TRBJ2-1,few,TRBV5-1,TGCGCCAGCAGCTTCACCCTGAGCTCCTACAATGAGCAGTTCTTC,CASSFTLSSYNEQFF
-,TRBJ2-5,few,TRBV5-5,TGTGCCAGCAGCTTGGAAGGCCGGGGTCGAGAGACCCAGTACTTC,CASSLEGRGRETQYF
-,TRBJ2-3,-,TRBV29-1,TGCAGCGTACTCACCGGGGATACGCAGTATTTT,CSVLTGDTQYF
TRBD1,TRBJ2-5,-,TRBV7-3,TGTGCCAGCAGACGACAGGGGGCAGAGACCCAGTACTTC,CASRRQGAETQYF
-,TRBJ2-1,few,TRBV6-6,TGTGCCAGTCGAGGGTTCGGTGAGCAGTTCTTC,CASRGFGEQFF
TRBD1,TRBJ1-1,few,TRBV30,TGTGCCTGGAGTGTTCGGACAGGGGGCGACGCTTTCTTT,CAWSVRTGGDAFF
-,TRBJ2-3,many,TRBV5-6,TGTGCCAGCAGCAATGTCGACGGGAAGATCACAGATACGCAGTATTTT,CASSNVDGKITDTQYF
-,TRBJ2-4,-,TRBV5-4,TGTGCCAGCAGCTTGGGGAGTACCAAAAACATTCAGTACTTC,CASSLGSTKNIQYF
-,TRBJ2-1,-,TRBV27,TGTGCCAGCAGTTTCTCGGAGGGCCTCTATAACAATGAGCAGTTCTTC,CASSFSEGLYNNEQFF
-,TRBJ2-7,-,TRBV7-2,TGTGCCAGCAGCACAACCTACTACGAGCAGTACTTC,CASSTTYYEQYF
-,TRBJ2-3,few,TRBV9,TGTGCCAGCAGCGTAGGTGTAACCACAGATACGCAGTATTTT,CASSVGVTTDTQYF
-,TRBJ2-2,many,TRBV11-2,TGTGCCAGCAGCTCGATAGCGCTGAACACCGGGGAGCTGTTTTTT,CASSSIALNTGELFF
TRBD1,TRBJ2-5,many,TRBV29-1,TGCAGCGTTGCCGACAGGGTTGTGGAGACCCAGTACTTC,CSVADRVVETQYF
-,TRBJ1-1,-,TRBV10-3,TGTGCCATCAGTGAGCAGAAGAACACTGAAGCTTTCTTT,CAISEQKNTEAFF
-,TRBJ1-5,-,TRBV6-6,TGTGCCAGCAGGGTGGACGGCAATCAGCCCCAGCATTTT,CASRVDGNQPQHF
TRBD2,TRBJ2-3,few,TRBV29-1,TGCAGCGTTGAAGGACTAGCGGGAAGGACAGATACGCAGTATTTT,CSVEGLAGRTDTQYF
TRBD2,TRBJ2-7,many,TRBV7-2,TGTGCCAGCAGCTCACTAGCGGGGACGTACGAGCAGTACTTC,CASSSLAGTYEQYF
TRBD1,TRBJ2-1,few,TRBV29-1,TGCAGCTCGGACAGGGGCCCCTACAATGAGCAGTTCTTC,CSSDRGPYNEQFF
-,TRBJ1-2,many,TRBV29-1,TGCAGCGTTGAAGATGGGGGGTATAACTATGGCTACACCTTC,CSVEDGGYNYGYTF
-,TRBJ2-5,few,TRBV28,TGTGCCAGCGGCTCAGGGGATTCGGAGACCCAGTACTTC,CASGSGDSETQYF
TRBD1,TRBJ1-2,few,TRBV5-1,TGCGCCAGCAGCGCGACCGGGACAGGACGAGGCTACACCTTC,CASSATGTGRGYTF